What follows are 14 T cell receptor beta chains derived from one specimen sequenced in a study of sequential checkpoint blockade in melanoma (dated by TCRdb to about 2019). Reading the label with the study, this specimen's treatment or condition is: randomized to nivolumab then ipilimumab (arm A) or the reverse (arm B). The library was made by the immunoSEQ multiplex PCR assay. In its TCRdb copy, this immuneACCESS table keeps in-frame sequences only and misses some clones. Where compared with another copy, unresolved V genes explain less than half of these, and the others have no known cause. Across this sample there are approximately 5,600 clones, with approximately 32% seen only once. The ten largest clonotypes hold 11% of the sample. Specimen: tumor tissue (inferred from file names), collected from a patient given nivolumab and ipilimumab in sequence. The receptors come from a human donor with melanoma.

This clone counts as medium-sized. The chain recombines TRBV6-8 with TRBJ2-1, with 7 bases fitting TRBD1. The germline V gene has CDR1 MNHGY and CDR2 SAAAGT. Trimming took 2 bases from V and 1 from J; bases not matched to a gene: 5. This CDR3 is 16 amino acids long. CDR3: CASSYTMDRSYNEQFF. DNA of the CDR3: TGTGCCAGCAGTTACACTATGGACAGGTCCTACAATGAGCAGTTCTTC.

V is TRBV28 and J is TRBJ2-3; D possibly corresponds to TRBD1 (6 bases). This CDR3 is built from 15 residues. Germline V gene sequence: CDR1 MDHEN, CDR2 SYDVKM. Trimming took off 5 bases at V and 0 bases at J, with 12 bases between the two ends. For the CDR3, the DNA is TGTGCCAGCAGTGCAGGGGTCCTTAGCACAGATACGCAGTATTTT. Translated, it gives CASSAGVLSTDTQYF.

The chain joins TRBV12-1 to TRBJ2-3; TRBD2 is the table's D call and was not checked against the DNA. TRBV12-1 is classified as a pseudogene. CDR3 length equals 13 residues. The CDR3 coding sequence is TGTGCCAGCAGCTTACGGGGGGGAGATACGCAGTATTTT. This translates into CASSLRGGDTQYF.

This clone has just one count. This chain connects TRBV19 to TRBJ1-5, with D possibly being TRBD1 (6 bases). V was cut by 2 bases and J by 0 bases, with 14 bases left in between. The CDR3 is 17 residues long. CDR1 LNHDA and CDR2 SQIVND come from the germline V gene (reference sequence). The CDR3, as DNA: TGTGCCAGTAGTATAAGAGGACAGTTTCTTAGCAATCAGCCCCAGCATTTT. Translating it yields CASSIRGQFLSNQPQHF.

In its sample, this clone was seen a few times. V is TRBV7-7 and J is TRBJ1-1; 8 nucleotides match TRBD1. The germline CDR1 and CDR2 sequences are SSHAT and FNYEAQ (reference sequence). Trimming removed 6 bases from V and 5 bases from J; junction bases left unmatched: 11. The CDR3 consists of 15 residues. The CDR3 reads CASRDERTGYTEAFF. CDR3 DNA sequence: TGTGCCAGCAGAGATGAGCGGACAGGGTATACTGAAGCTTTCTTT.

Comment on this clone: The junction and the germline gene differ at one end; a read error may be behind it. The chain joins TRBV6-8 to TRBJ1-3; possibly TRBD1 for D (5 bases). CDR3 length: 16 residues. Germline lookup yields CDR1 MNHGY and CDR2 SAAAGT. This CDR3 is CAISARPRDPGNTIYF. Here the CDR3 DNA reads TGTGCCATCAGTGCTCGCCCCCGGGACCCTGGAAACACCATATATTTT.

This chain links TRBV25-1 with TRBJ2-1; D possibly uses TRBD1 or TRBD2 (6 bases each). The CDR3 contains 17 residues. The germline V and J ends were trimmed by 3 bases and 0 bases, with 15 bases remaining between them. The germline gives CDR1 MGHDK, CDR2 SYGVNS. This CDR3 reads CASSERGAGGSYNEQFF. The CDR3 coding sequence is TGTGCCAGCAGTGAGAGGGGGGCAGGTGGCTCCTACAATGAGCAGTTCTTC.

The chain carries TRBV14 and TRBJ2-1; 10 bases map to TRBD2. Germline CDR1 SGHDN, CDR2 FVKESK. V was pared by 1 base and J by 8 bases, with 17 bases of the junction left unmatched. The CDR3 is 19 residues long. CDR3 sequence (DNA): TGTGCCAGCAGCCAAGTTCTCCCCTCACTAGCGGGGTCTATCGATGAGCAGTTCTTC. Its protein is CASSQVLPSLAGSIDEQFF. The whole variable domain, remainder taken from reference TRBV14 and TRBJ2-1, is EAGVTQFPSHSVIEKGQTVTLRCDPISGHDNLYWYRRVMGKEIKFLLHFVKESKQDESGMPNNRFLAERTGGTYSTLKVQPAELEDSGVYFCASSQVLPSLAGSIDEQFFGPGTRLTVL.

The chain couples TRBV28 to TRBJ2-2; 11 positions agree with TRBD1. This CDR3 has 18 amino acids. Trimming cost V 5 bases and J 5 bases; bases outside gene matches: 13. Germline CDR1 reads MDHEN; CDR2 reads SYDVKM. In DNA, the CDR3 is TGTGCCAGCAGTACCGGTATATGGGACAGGGGGGATACCGGGGAGCTGTTTTTT. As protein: CASSTGIWDRGDTGELFF. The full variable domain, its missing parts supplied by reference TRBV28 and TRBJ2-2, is DVKVTQSSRYLVKRTGEKVFLECVQDMDHENMFWYRQDPGLGLRLIYFSYDVKMKEKGDIPEGYSVSREKKERFSLILESASTNQTSMYLCASSTGIWDRGDTGELFFGEGSRLTVL.

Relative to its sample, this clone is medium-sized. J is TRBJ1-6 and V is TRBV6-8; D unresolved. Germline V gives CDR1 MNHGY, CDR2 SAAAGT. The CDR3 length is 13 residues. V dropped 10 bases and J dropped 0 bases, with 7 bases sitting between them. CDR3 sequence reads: CAISSSYNSPLHF. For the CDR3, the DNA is TGTGCCATCAGCAGCTCCTATAATTCACCCCTCCACTTT.

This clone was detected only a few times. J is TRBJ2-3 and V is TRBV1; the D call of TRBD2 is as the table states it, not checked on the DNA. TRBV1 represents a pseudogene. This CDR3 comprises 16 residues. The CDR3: CASSQDPPPGADTQYF. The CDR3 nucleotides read TGCGCCAGCAGCCAAGATCCCCCGCCCGGGGCAGATACGCAGTATTTT.

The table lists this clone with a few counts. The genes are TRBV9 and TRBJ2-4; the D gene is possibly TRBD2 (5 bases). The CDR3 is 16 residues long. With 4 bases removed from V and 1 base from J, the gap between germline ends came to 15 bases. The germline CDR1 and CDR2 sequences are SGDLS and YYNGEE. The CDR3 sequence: CASSTGVSAAKNIQYF. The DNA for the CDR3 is TGTGCCAGCAGCACCGGGGTTTCAGCGGCCAAAAACATTCAGTACTTC. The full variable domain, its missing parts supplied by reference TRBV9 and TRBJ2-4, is DSGVTQTPKHLITATGQRVTLRCSPRSGDLSVYWYQQSLDQGLQFLIQYYNGEERAKGNILERFSAQQFPDLHSELNLSSLELGDSALYFCASSTGVSAAKNIQYFGAGTRLSVL.

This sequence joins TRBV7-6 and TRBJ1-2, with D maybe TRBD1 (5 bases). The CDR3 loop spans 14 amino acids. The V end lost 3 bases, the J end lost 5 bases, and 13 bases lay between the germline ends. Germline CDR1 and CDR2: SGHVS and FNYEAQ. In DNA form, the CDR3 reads TGTGCCAGCAGCTTGGGCAGGGAGCTTTATGGCTACACCTTC. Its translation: CASSLGRELYGYTF.

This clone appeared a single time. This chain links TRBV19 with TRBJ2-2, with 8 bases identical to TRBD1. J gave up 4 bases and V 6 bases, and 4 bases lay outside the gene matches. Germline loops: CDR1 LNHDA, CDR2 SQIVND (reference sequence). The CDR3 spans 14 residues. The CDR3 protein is CASSQGAPTGELFF. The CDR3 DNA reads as TGTGCCAGTAGCCAGGGGGCGCCCACCGGGGAGCTGTTTTTT.